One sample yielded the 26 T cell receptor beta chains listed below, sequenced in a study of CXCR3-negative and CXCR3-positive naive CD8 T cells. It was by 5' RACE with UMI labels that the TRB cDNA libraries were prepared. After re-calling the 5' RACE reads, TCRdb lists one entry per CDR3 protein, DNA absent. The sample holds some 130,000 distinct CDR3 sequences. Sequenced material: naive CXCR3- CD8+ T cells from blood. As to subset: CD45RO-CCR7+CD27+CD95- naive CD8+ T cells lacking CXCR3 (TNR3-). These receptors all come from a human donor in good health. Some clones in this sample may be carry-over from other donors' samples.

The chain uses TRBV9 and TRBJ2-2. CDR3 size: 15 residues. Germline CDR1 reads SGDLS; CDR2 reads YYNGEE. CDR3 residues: CASSVGGTYTGELFF. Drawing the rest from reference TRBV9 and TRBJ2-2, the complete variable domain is DSGVTQTPKHLITATGQRVTLRCSPRSGDLSVYWYQQSLDQGLQFLIQYYNGEERAKGNILERFSAQQFPDLHSELNLSSLELGDSALYFCASSVGGTYTGELFFGEGSRLTVL.

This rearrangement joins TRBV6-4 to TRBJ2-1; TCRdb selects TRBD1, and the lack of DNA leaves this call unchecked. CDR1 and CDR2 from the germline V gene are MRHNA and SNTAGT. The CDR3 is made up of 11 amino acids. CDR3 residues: CASSQGTEQFF.

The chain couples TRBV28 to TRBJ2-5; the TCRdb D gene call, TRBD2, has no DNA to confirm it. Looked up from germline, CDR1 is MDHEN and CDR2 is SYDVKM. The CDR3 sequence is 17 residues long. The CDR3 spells CASSLGLAGGPSETQYF.

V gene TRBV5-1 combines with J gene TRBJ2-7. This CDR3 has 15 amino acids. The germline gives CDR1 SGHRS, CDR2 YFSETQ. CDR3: CASSIEQGAPHEQYF.

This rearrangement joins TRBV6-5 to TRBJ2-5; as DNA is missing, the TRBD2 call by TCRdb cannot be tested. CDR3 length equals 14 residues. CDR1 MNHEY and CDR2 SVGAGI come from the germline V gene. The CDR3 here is CASSLSGAQETQYF.

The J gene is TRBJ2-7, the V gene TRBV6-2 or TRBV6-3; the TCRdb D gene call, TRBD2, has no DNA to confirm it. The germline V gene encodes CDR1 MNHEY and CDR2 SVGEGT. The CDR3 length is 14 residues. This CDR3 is CASSPPQGTYEQYF.

CDR3 sequence reads: CASSGTQGLNTEAFF. The rearrangement joins TRBV7-2 to TRBJ1-1; TCRdb outputs TRBD1, but without DNA this stays unchecked. The CDR3 is made up of 15 amino acids. Germline V gene data show CDR1 as SGHTA and CDR2 as FQGNSA.

The CDR3: CASNIDWGSSYEQYF. The chain is built from TRBV6-6 and TRBJ2-7; TCRdb's assignment of TRBD1 cannot be checked, as there is no DNA. Per germline, CDR1 MNHNY and CDR2 SVGAGI (reference sequence). This CDR3 region has 15 residues.

The CDR3 reads CGSSLLVVEQYF. This chain links TRBV7-9 with TRBJ2-7; TCRdb's D call, TRBD2, is unchecked because there is no DNA. In germline, CDR1 is SEHNR, CDR2 FQNEAQ (reference sequence). The CDR3 runs to 12 residues.

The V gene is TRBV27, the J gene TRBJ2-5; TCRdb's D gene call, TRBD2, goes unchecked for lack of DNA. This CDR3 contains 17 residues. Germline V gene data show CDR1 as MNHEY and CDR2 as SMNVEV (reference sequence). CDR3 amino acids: CASSSLAGGAGQETQYF.

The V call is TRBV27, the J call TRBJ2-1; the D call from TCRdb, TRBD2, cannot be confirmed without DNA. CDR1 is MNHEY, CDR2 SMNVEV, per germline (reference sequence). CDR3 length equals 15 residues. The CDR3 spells CASSLSRDYYNEQFF.

The CDR3 here is CASRPRDSSYEQYF. V is TRBV7-8 and J is TRBJ2-7; TCRdb lists TRBD2, though no DNA is available to test this call. Germline CDR1 reads SGHVS; CDR2 reads FQNEAQ. The CDR3 loop spans 14 amino acids.

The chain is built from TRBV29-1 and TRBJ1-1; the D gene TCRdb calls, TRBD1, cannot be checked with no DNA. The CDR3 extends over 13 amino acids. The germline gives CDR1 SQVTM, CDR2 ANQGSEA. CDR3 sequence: CSASGGARTEAFF. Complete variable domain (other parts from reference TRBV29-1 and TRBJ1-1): SAVISQKPSRDICQRGTSLTIQCQVDSQVTMMFWYRQQPGQSLTLIATANQGSEATYESGFVIDKFPISRPNLTFSTLTVSNMSPEDSSIYLCSASGGARTEAFFGQGTRLTVV.

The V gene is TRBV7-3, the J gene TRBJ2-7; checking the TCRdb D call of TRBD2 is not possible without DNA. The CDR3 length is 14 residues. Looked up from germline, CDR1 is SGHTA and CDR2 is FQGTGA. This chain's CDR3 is CASSWTASSYEQYF.

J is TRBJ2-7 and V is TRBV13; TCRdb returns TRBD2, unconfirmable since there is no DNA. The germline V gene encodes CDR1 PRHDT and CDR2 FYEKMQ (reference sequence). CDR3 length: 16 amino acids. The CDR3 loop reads CASSRTGTSGRPEQYF.

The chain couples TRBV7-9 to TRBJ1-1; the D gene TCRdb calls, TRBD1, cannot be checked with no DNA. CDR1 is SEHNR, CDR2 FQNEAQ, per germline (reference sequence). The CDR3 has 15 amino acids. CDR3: CASSLVGTGDDEAFF.

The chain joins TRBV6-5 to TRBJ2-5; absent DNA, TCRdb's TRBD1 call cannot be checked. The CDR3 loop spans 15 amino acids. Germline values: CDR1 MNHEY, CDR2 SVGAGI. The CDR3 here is CASSYGTGGAETQYF.

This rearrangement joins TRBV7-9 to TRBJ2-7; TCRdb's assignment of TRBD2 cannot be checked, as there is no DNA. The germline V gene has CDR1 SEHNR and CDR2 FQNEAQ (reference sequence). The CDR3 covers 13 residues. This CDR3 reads CASSPGTSYEQYF.

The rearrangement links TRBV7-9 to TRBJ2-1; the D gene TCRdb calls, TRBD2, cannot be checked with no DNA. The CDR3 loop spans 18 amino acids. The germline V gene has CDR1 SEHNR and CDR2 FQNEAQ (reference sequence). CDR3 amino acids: CASSFREGLAGDYNEQFF.

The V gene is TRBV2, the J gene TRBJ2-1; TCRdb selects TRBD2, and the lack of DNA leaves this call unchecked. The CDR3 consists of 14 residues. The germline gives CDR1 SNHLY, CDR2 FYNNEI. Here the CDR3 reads CASSVMAGAAEQFF. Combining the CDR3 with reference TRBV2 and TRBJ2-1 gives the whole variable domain EPEVTQTPSHQVTQMGQEVILRCVPISNHLYFYWYRQILGQKVEFLVSFYNNEISEKSEIFDDQFSVERPDGSNFTLKIRSTKLEDSAMYFCASSVMAGAAEQFFGPGTRLTVL.

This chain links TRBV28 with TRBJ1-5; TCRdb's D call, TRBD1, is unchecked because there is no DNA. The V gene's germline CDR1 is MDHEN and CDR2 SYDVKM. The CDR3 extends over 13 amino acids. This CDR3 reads CASSDSYNQPQHF.

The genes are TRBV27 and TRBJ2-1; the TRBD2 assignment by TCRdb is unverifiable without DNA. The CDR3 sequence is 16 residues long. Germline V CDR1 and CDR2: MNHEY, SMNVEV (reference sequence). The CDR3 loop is CASSSTSGGLYNEQFF.

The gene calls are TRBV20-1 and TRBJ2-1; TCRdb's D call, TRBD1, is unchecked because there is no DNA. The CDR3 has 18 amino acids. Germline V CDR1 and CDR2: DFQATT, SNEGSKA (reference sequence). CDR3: CSARDGGGRSWRGNEQFF.

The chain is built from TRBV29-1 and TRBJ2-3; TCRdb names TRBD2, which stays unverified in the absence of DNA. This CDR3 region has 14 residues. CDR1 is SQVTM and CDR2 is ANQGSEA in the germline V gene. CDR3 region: CSVTGLGGTDTQYF.

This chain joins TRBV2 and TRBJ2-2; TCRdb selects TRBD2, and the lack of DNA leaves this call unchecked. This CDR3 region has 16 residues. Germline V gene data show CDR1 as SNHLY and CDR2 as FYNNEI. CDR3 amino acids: CASSAGLAHHTGELFF.

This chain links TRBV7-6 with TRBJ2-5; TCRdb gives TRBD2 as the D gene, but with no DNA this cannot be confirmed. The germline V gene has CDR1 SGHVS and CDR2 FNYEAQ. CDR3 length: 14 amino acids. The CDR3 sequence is CASSGGLNQETQYF.